The 5 T cell receptor beta chains reported below all come from one sample, sequenced in a study of control samples from healthy donors and cancer patients. TCRdb's copy holds only in-frame clones and misses some; the assay was immunoSEQ multiplex PCR. The data hold 50,000 or so clones, with nearly 95% observed a single time. The sequencing sample was made of PBMCs. The receptors stem from a woman aged 50 to 60 with head and neck cancer.

The rearrangement joins TRBV9 to TRBJ2-1, with 7 bases identical to TRBD1. The ends lost 0 bases at V and 6 bases at J; junction bases unmatched: 6. This CDR3 comprises 15 residues. Germline loops: CDR1 SGDLS, CDR2 YYNGEE. In nucleotides, the CDR3 is TGTGCCAGCAGCGTAGGCACAGGGGACCTCAATGAGCAGTTCTTC. Protein product: CASSVGTGDLNEQFF.

The V call is TRBV19, the J call TRBJ2-7; no reliable D call. V was clipped by 3 bases and J by 3 bases, with 6 bases between them. Looked up from germline, CDR1 is LNHDA and CDR2 is SQIVND (reference sequence). This CDR3 region has 12 residues. The DNA for the CDR3 is TGTGCCAGTAGTATCATCGGCTACGAGCAGTACTTC. Protein: CASSIIGYEQYF.

The CDR3: CASSSQTDTQYF. The CDR3 nucleotides read TGTGCCAGCAGTTCCCAAACAGATACGCAGTATTTT. The chain is built from TRBV27 and TRBJ2-3; the D is unclear. This CDR3 is 12 amino acids long. V lost 4 bases and J lost 3, with 5 bases in between. Germline V lookup: CDR1 MNHEY, CDR2 SMNVEV (reference sequence).

The V call is TRBV7-6, the J call TRBJ2-1; D is unresolved. V lost 3 bases to trimming and J lost 5 bases, with 17 bases between them. The CDR3 totals 16 residues. The V gene's germline CDR1 is SGHVS and CDR2 FNYEAQ. CDR3 coding DNA: TGTGCCAGCAGCTTTCGGCCAGAAACGGCCCACAATGAGCAGTTCTTC. Translation: CASSFRPETAHNEQFF.

J is TRBJ1-2 and V is TRBV28; D gene unclear. The V gene's germline CDR1 is MDHEN and CDR2 SYDVKM. V was clipped by 2 bases and J by 4 bases, with 5 bases between them. This CDR3 is built from 12 residues. The CDR3 is CASSLRLYGYTF. The CDR3 DNA is TGTGCCAGCAGTTTAAGGCTCTATGGCTACACCTTC.